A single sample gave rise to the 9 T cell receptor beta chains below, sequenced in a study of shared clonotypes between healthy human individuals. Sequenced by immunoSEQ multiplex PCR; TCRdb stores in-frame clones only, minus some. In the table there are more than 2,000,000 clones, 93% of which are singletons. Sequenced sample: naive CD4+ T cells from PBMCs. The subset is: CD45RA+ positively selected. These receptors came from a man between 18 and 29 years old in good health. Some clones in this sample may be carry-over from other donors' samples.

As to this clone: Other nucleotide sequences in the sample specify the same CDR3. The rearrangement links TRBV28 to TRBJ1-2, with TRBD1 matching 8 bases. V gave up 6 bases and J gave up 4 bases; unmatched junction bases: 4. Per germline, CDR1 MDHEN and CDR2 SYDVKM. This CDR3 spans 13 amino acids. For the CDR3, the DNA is TGTGCCAGCAGAACAGGGGGAAGCTATGGCTACACCTTC. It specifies CASRTGGSYGYTF.

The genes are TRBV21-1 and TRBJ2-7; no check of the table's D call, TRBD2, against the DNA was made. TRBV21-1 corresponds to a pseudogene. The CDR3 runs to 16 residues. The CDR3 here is CASSKRIREELYEQYF. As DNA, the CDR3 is TGTGCCAGCAGCAAAAGGATCCGGGAGGAACTCTACGAGCAGTACTTC.

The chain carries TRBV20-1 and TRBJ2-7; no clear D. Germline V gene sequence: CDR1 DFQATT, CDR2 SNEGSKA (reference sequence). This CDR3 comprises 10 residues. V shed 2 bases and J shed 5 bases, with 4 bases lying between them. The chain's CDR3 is CSARSNEQYF. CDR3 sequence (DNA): TGCAGTGCTAGAAGCAACGAGCAGTACTTC.

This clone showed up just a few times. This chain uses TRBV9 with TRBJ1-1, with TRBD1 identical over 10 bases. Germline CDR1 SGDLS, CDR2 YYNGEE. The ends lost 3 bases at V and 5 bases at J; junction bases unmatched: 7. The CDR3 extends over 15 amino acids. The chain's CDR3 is CASSESTGGRTEAFF. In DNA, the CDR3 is TGTGCCAGCAGCGAGTCGACAGGGGGCAGAACTGAAGCTTTCTTT.

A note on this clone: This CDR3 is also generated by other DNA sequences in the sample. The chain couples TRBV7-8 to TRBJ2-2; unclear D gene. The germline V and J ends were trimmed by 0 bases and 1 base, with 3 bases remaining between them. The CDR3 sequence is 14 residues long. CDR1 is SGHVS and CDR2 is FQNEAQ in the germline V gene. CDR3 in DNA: TGTGCCAGCAGCTTAGCAGGGAACACCGGGGAGCTGTTTTTT. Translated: CASSLAGNTGELFF.

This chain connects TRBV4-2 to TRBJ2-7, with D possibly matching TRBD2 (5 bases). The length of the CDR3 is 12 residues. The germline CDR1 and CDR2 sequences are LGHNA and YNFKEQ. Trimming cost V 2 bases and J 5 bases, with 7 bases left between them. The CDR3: CASSQMTNEQYF. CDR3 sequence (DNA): TGTGCCAGCAGCCAAATGACTAACGAGCAGTACTTC.

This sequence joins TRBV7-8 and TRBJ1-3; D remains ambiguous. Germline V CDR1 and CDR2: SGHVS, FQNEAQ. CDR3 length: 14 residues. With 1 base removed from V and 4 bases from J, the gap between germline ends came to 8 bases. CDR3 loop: CASSLVREGNTIYF. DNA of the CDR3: TGTGCCAGCAGCTTAGTCCGGGAGGGAAACACCATATATTTT.

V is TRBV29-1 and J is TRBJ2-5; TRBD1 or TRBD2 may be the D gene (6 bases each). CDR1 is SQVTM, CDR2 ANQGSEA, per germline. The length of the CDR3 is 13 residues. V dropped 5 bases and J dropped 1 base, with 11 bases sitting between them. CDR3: CSVIRGPQETQYF. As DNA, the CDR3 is TGCAGCGTTATCCGGGGGCCCCAAGAGACCCAGTACTTC.

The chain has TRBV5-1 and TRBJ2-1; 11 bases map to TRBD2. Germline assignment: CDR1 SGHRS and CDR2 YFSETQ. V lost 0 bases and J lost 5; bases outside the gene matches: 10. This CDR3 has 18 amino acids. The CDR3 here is CASSLGLAGIGPNNEQFF. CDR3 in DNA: TGCGCCAGCAGCTTGGGACTAGCGGGAATCGGGCCAAACAATGAGCAGTTCTTC.